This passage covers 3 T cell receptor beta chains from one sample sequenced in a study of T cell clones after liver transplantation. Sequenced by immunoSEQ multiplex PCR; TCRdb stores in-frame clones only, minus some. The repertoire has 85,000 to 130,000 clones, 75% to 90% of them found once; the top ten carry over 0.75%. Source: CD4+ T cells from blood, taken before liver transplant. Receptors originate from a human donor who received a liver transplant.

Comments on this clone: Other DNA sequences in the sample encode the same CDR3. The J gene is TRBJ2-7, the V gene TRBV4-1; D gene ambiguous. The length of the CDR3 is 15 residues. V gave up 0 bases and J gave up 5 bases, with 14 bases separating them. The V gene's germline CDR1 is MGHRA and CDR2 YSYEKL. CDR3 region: CASSQEVGRGHEQYF. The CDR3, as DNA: TGCGCCAGCAGCCAAGAGGTTGGCCGAGGCCACGAGCAGTACTTC.

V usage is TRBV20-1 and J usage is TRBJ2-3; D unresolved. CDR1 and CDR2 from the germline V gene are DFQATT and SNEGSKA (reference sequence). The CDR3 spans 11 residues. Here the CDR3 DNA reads TGCTCCCTGGACGGCACAGATACGCAGTATTTT. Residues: CSLDGTDTQYF.

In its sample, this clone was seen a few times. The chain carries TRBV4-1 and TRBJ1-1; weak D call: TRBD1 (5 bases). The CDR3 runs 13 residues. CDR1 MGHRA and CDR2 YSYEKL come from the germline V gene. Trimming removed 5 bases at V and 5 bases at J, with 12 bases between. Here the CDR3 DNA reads TGCGCCAGCAGCGCACCCCGGGGGACTGAAGCTTTCTTT. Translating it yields CASSAPRGTEAFF.